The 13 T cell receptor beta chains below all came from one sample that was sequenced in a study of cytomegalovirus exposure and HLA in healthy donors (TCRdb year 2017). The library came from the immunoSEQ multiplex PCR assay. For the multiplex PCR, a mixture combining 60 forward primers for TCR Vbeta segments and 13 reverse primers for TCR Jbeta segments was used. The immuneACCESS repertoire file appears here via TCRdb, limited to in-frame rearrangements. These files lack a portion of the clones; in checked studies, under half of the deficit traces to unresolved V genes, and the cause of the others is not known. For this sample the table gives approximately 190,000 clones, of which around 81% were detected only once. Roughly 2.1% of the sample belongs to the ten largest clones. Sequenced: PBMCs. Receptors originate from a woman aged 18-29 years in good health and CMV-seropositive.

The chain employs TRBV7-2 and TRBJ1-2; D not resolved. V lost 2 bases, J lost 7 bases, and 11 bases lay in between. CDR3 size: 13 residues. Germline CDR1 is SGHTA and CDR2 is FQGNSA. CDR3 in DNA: TGTGCCAGCAGCTTACGAGGGATAGGTGGCTACACCTTC. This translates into CASSLRGIGGYTF.

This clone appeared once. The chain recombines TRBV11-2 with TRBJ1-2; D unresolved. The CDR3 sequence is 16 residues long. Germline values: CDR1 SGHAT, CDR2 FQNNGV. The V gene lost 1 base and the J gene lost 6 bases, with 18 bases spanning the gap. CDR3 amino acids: CASSLGFLGGYDGYTF. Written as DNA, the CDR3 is TGTGCCAGCAGCTTAGGATTTTTAGGAGGGTACGATGGCTACACCTTC.

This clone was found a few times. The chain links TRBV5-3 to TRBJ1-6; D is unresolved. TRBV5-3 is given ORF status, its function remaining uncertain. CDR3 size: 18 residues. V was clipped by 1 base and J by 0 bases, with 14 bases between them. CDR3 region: CARSLRHHKSSYNSPLHF. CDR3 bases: TGTGCCAGAAGCTTGAGACACCATAAAAGCTCCTATAATTCACCCCTCCACTTT.

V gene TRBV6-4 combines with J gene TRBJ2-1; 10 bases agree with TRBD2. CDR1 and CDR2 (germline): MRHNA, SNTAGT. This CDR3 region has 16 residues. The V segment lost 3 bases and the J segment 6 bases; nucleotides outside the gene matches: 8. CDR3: CASSESSSGGFNEQFF. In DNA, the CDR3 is TGTGCCAGCAGTGAGTCCTCTAGCGGGGGCTTCAATGAGCAGTTCTTC.

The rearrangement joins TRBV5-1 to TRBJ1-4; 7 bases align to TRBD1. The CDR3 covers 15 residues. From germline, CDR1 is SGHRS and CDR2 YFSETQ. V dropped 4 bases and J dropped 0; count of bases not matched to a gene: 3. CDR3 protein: CASSAGGTTNEKLFF. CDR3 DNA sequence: TGCGCCAGCAGCGCAGGGGGAACAACTAATGAAAAACTGTTTTTT.

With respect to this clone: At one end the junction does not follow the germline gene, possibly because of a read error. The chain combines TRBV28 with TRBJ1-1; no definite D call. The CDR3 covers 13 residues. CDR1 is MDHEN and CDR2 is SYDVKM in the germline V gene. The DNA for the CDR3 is TGTGCCGGCAGTGCACAGACCCCCACTGAAGCTTTCTTT. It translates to CAGSAQTPTEAFF.

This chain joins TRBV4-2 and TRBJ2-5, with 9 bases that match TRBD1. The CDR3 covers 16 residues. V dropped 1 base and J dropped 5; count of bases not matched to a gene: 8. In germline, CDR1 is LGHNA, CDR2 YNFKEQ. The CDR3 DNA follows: TGTGCCAGCAGCCAAGGATTGGGACAGGGTGCGGAGACCCAGTACTTC. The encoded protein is CASSQGLGQGAETQYF.

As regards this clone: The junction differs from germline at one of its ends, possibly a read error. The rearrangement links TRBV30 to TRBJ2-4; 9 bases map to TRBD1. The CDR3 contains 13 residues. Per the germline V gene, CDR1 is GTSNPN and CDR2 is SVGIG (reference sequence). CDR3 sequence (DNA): TGTGCCTGGAGTCCCGGGACAGGGAGTGCCCATCTCTTC. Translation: CAWSPGTGSAHLF.

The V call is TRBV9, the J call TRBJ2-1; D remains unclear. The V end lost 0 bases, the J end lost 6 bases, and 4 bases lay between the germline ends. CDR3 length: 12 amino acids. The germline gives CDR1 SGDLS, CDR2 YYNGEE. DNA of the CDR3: TGTGCCAGCAGCGTAGTCAGCAATGAGCAGTTCTTC. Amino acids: CASSVVSNEQFF. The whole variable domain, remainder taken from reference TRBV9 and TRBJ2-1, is DSGVTQTPKHLITATGQRVTLRCSPRSGDLSVYWYQQSLDQGLQFLIQYYNGEERAKGNILERFSAQQFPDLHSELNLSSLELGDSALYFCASSVVSNEQFFGPGTRLTVL.

CDR3 DNA sequence: TGTGCCAGCAGCTTAGTCGGAGGGCGGAGCTCCTACGAGCAGTACTTC. Translating gives CASSLVGGRSSYEQYF. The chain links TRBV7-9 to TRBJ2-7, with D possibly TRBD2 on 6 matching bases. The ends were cut back, 1 base at V and 0 bases at J, with 13 bases in the middle. The CDR3 has 16 residues. CDR1 and CDR2 (germline): SEHNR, FQNEAQ (reference sequence).

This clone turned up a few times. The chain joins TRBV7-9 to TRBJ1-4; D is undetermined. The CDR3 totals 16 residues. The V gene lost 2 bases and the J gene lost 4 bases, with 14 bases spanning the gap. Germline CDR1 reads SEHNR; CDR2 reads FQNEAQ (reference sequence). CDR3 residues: CASSLLPLFGNEKLFF. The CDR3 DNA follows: TGTGCCAGCAGCTTACTCCCTCTATTTGGTAATGAAAAACTGTTTTTT. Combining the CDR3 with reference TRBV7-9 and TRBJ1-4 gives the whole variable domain DTGVSQNPRHKITKRGQNVTFRCDPISEHNRLYWYRQTLGQGPEFLTYFQNEAQLEKSRLLSDRFSAERPKGSFSTLEIQRTEQGDSAMYLCASSLLPLFGNEKLFFGSGTQLSVL.

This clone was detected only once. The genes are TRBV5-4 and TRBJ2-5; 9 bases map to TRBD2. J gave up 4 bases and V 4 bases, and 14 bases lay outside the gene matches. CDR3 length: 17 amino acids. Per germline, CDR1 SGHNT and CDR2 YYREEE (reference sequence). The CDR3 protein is CASSGKTRGGKIETQYF. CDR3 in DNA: TGTGCCAGCAGCGGAAAAACGCGGGGGGGGAAGATAGAGACCCAGTACTTC. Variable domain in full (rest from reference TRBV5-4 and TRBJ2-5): ETGVTQSPTHLIKTRGQQVTLRCSSQSGHNTVSWYQQALGQGPQFIFQYYREEENGRGNFPPRFSGLQFPNYSSELNVNALELDDSALYLCASSGKTRGGKIETQYFGPGTRLLVL.

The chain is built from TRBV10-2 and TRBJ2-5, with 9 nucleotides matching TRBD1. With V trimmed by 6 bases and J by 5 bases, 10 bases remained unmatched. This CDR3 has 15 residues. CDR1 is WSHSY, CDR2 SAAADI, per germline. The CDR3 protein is CASSALNRGRETQYF. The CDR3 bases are TGCGCCAGCAGCGCGCTCAACAGGGGGCGTGAGACCCAGTACTTC.